Listed below are T cell receptor beta chains from one sample, sequenced in a study of T cell changes during pregnancy in multiple sclerosis. The table came from immunoSEQ multiplex PCR; TCRdb's copy has only in-frame clones and leaves some out. In the table there are about 39,000 clones, around 93% of which are singletons. Source: CD4+ T cells from peripheral blood mononuclear cells, taken after pregnancy. These receptors all stem from a female donor with multiple sclerosis, enrolled in a pregnancy study. CDR3s include the opening cysteine and the closing phenylalanine or tryptophan. A D gene is named only where the DNA matches it firmly. A row's size may be missing; if present it is once, few, many or a size class.

>15|TRBD2|TRBV9|NA|TRBJ2-3
TGTGCCAGCAGCGTATCCGTGGGACTACAATATACGCAGTATTTT
CASSVSVGLQYTQYF
>14|NA|TRBV11-2|NA|TRBJ2-7
TGTGCCAGCAGCTTAGCGTACTACTCCTACGAGCAGTACTTC
CASSLAYYSYEQYF
>18|NA|TRBV5-5|NA|TRBJ2-3
TGTGCCAGCAGCCCCTTGCAGGGGTACGGATCTAGCACAGATACGCAGTATTTT
CASSPLQGYGSSTDTQYF
>15|NA|TRBV5-4|NA|TRBJ2-3
TGTGCCAGCAGCTCCAGAGACTCAAGCACAGATACGCAGTATTTT
CASSSRDSSTDTQYF
>15|TRBD2|TRBV10-2|NA|TRBJ2-2
TGCGCCAGCACCTCGGGGGGGCTTTACACCGGGGAGCTGTTTTTT
CASTSGGLYTGELFF
>15|NA|TRBV7-6|NA|TRBJ1-2
TGTGCCAGCAGCCCTTCAGAGGAAGCTAACTATGGCTACACCTTC
CASSPSEEANYGYTF
>16|NA|TRBV9|NA|TRBJ2-5
TGTGCCAGCAGCGTAGGATCGGCAGCCACCCGGGGGACCCAGTACTTC
CASSVGSAATRGTQYF
>14|NA|TRBV10-3|NA|TRBJ1-5
TGTGCCATCCAAGGTGGGGGCAACAATCAGCCCCAGCATTTT
CAIQGGGNNQPQHF
>17|NA|TRBV5-1|NA|TRBJ1-1
TGCGCCAGCAGCTTCGGCTGGGGCAAGTTGGTGAACACTGAAGCTTTCTTT
CASSFGWGKLVNTEAFF
>14|NA|TRBV30|few|TRBJ1-3
TGTGCCTGGAGTGGGCAGTTTTCTGGAAACACCATATATTTT
CAWSGQFSGNTIYF
>14|NA|TRBV27|NA|TRBJ1-1
TGTGCCAGCACCTCAAACAGGAAGAACACTGAAGCTTTCTTT
CASTSNRKNTEAFF
>16|TRBD2|TRBV5-1|NA|TRBJ2-5
TGCGCCAGCAGCCGAGTGGCTAGCGGGGGTCTAGAGACCCAGTACTTC
CASSRVASGGLETQYF
>17|TRBD2|TRBV5-1|NA|TRBJ2-3
TGCGCCAGCAGCTTGGGGGCTAGCGGGGGATACACAGATACGCAGTATTTT
CASSLGASGGYTDTQYF
>14|NA|TRBV15|NA|TRBJ1-4
TGTGCCACCAGTTCTGGACTGGGAAGGGAAAAACTGTTTTTT
CATSSGLGREKLFF
>15|TRBD2|TRBV10-3|NA|TRBJ2-2
TGTGCCATCAGGGACCGGGGGGGCGACACCGGGGAGCTGTTTTTT
CAIRDRGGDTGELFF
>15|TRBD2|TRBV5-5|NA|TRBJ2-7
TGTGCCAGCACCCAAAGCGGGGCAGTCTCCTACGAGCAGTACTTC
CASTQSGAVSYEQYF
>15|NA|TRBV11-2|NA|TRBJ2-1
TGTGCCAGCAGCTTAGATACGAGCTCCTACAATGAGCAGTTCTTC
CASSLDTSSYNEQFF